One and the same sample provided the 15 T cell receptor beta chains below, sequenced in a study of cytomegalovirus exposure and HLA in healthy donors. PCR used 60 Vbeta primers and 13 Jbeta primers. Produced via immunoSEQ multiplex PCR; TCRdb's table is partial and in-frame only. The data show 150,000 to 200,000 clones, with more than 60% seen just once and about 3.8% held by the top ten. Sequencing input: PBMCs. The receptors here all came from a woman aged 55-70 years in good health and CMV-seropositive.

A word on this clone: This sample includes further DNA sequences coding for the same CDR3. The V call is TRBV30, the J call TRBJ2-4; tentatively, D is TRBD1 (6 bases). Germline assignment: CDR1 GTSNPN and CDR2 SVGIG (reference sequence). This CDR3 region has 14 residues. Trimming took off 3 bases at V and 2 bases at J, with 11 bases between the two ends. The CDR3 DNA reads TGTGCCTGGAGAGATAGGGACACCAAAAACATTCAGTACTTC. This translates into CAWRDRDTKNIQYF.

This sequence joins TRBV2 and TRBJ2-7, with 9 nucleotides matching TRBD1. Germline loops: CDR1 SNHLY, CDR2 FYNNEI. J lost 7 bases, V lost 5 bases, and 12 bases had no gene match. The CDR3 contains 15 residues. This chain's CDR3 is CASSSLSGQGGEQYF. The CDR3 DNA reads as TGTGCCAGCAGTTCCCTATCGGGACAGGGTGGTGAGCAGTACTTC.

Only one count was recorded for this clone. This chain joins TRBV7-6 and TRBJ2-5; D is perhaps TRBD2 (5 bases). The last part of the DNA fits TRBJ2-7 better; the J call may be wrong. This CDR3 region has 15 residues. CDR1 SGHVS and CDR2 FNYEAQ come from the germline V gene. The CDR3 sequence: CASSLERASSYEQYF. CDR3 nucleotides: TGTGCCAGCAGCCTAGAGAGGGCTTCCTCCTACGAGCAGTACTTC.

This clone was detected only once. In DNA form, the CDR3 reads TGTGCCAGCAGCCGTAGAAACGTCAATGAGCAGTTCTTC. It codes for CASSRRNVNEQFF. The chain uses TRBV9 and TRBJ2-1; D not certain. The CDR3 has 13 residues. Deletions cut 4 bases from V and 6 bases from J, with 11 bases between. Per the germline V gene, CDR1 is SGDLS and CDR2 is YYNGEE.

The chain joins TRBV5-1 to TRBJ2-4, with 8 positions matching TRBD1. Germline CDR1 reads SGHRS; CDR2 reads YFSETQ. Trimming cost V 2 bases and J 5 bases; bases outside gene matches: 12. The CDR3 has 17 residues. The CDR3 region has the DNA TGCGCCAGCAGCTTCGGACAGGGTGTGGGTCTAGAAAACATTCAGTACTTC. As protein: CASSFGQGVGLENIQYF.

The chain uses TRBV11-2 and TRBJ2-7, with D unresolved. V lost 1 base and J lost 6, with 10 bases in between. The CDR3 has 13 residues. Germline CDR1 is SGHAT and CDR2 is FQNNGV. As DNA, the CDR3 is TGTGCCAGCAGCTTAGGGTGGGCCCGCGAGCAGTACTTC. This codes for CASSLGWAREQYF.

The V call is TRBV28, the J call TRBJ2-1, with D maybe TRBD2 (6 bases). This CDR3 region has 15 residues. Germline CDR1 is MDHEN and CDR2 is SYDVKM. Between the trimmed V and J ends, which lost 2 bases and 3 bases, there was a span of 11 bases. The CDR3 DNA sequence: TGTGCCAGCAGTTTAGGCGGGAAGGGCTACAATGAGCAGTTCTTC. It specifies CASSLGGKGYNEQFF.

This sequence joins TRBV11-2 and TRBJ2-7, with D possibly matching TRBD2 (6 bases). The length of the CDR3 is 12 residues. V lost 5 bases, J lost 4 bases, and 9 bases lay in between. CDR1 is SGHAT and CDR2 is FQNNGV in the germline V gene. The CDR3 loop is CASSLRGYEQYF. The DNA of the CDR3 is TGTGCCAGCAGCCTCCGGGGGTACGAGCAGTACTTC.

This clone has more than one count but fewer than ten. This sequence joins TRBV6-4 and TRBJ1-5, with D possibly matching TRBD1 (5 bases). The germline gives CDR1 MRHNA, CDR2 SNTAGT. CDR3 length equals 17 residues. Trimming shortened V by 3 bases and J by 5 bases, and 20 bases separated the two germline ends. CDR3 region: CASSEGARAAWDQPQHF. Here the CDR3 DNA reads TGTGCCAGCAGTGAAGGGGCTAGGGCGGCTTGGGATCAGCCCCAGCATTTT.

The chain carries TRBV30 and TRBJ1-4; D ambiguous. The germline V gene has CDR1 GTSNPN and CDR2 SVGIG (reference sequence). V dropped 0 bases and J dropped 0 bases, with 8 bases sitting between them. This CDR3 is 15 amino acids long. CDR3 region: CAWSVEGSTNEKLFF. CDR3 sequence (DNA): TGTGCCTGGAGTGTAGAGGGCTCAACTAATGAAAAACTGTTTTTT. The variable domain in full, completed from reference TRBV30 and TRBJ1-4, reads SQTIHQWPATLVQPVGSPLSLECTVEGTSNPNLYWYRQAAGRGLQLLFYSVGIGQISSEVPQNLSASRPQDRQFILSSKKLLLSDSGFYLCAWSVEGSTNEKLFFGSGTQLSVL.

This CDR3 is CASSTLSRGGAGSAFF. CDR3 sequence (DNA): TGTGCCAGCAGTACTTTATCGAGGGGGGGCGCGGGTTCAGCTTTCTTT. The chain combines TRBV6-6 with TRBJ1-1, with D possibly matching TRBD1 (6 bases). There are 16 residues in the CDR3. Trimming shortened V by 5 bases and J by 10 bases, and 26 bases separated the two germline ends. CDR1 MNHNY and CDR2 SVGAGI come from the germline V gene (reference sequence).

The sample holds one count of this clone. The rearrangement links TRBV27 to TRBJ1-2; 9 bases line up with TRBD1. CDR1 is MNHEY and CDR2 is SMNVEV in the germline V gene (reference sequence). This CDR3 is 18 amino acids long. Trimming at V came to 3 bases and at J to 4 bases, leaving 15 bases not matched to a gene. Here the CDR3 DNA reads TGTGCCAGCAGTTTTCAAGTTTCACAGGGGGCGCAGGTCTATGGCTACACCTTC. Translation gives CASSFQVSQGAQVYGYTF.

This chain uses TRBV15 with TRBJ2-7; D is ambiguous. V gave up 0 bases and J gave up 3 bases, with 3 bases separating them. CDR1 is LNHNV, CDR2 YYDKDF, per germline (reference sequence). The CDR3 runs to 12 residues. Written as DNA, the CDR3 is TGTGCCACCAGCAGAGATCACTACGAGCAGTACTTC. Protein product: CATSRDHYEQYF.

This chain uses TRBV30 with TRBJ2-5, with D perhaps matching TRBD1 (7 bases). The V and J ends lost 4 bases and 10 bases respectively, with 19 bases between them. Germline CDR1 GTSNPN, CDR2 SVGIG (reference sequence). The CDR3 has 13 residues. The CDR3 sequence is CAWNRQGKAGQYF. The CDR3 DNA reads as TGTGCCTGGAACCGACAGGGAAAAGCGGGCCAGTACTTC. The full variable domain, with the rest looked up from reference TRBV30 and TRBJ2-5, is SQTIHQWPATLVQPVGSPLSLECTVEGTSNPNLYWYRQAAGRGLQLLFYSVGIGQISSEVPQNLSASRPQDRQFILSSKKLLLSDSGFYLCAWNRQGKAGQYFGPGTRLLVL.

This chain joins TRBV9 and TRBJ1-6; 7 bases fit TRBD1. CDR3 length equals 15 residues. Germline loops: CDR1 SGDLS, CDR2 YYNGEE. J gave up 9 bases and V 3 bases, and 9 bases lay outside the gene matches. The chain's CDR3 is CASSDGTVPSSPLHF. CDR3 bases: TGTGCCAGCAGCGACGGGACAGTGCCTAGTTCACCCCTCCACTTT. The whole variable domain, filled in from reference TRBV9 and TRBJ1-6, reads DSGVTQTPKHLITATGQRVTLRCSPRSGDLSVYWYQQSLDQGLQFLIQYYNGEERAKGNILERFSAQQFPDLHSELNLSSLELGDSALYFCASSDGTVPSSPLHFGNGTRLTVT.